This T cell receptor beta chain was obtained from a study of cytomegalovirus exposure and HLA in healthy donors. This clone was seen a few times. The PCR made use of 60 Vbeta and 13 Jbeta primers. Sequencing was performed with immunoSEQ multiplex PCR; in TCRdb, only in-frame clones are kept and a portion is missing. The sample gives 120,000 or so clones, around 74% of which show up once; about 29% is in the top ten. Germline CDR1 MGHRA, CDR2 YSYEKL. The CDR3 has 16 residues. V lost 2 bases, J lost 4 bases, and 9 bases stayed unmatched. The clonotype originates from a man in his fifties or sixties in good health and CMV-seropositive. The sequencing input was PBMCs. The V gene is TRBV4-1, the J gene TRBJ2-7; 9 bases align to TRBD2. Written as DNA, the CDR3 is TGCGCCAGCAGCCAAACGGCGGGGGGGCGCCAATACGAGCAGTACTTC. Translated: CASSQTAGGRQYEQYF.